The sample holds a few counts of the clone carrying this TCR beta chain. The data were taken from a study of molecular identifiers for immune sequencing clone quantification. TCRdb passed the PCR reads through MiXCR, listing each CDR3 protein once. The table has about half a million distinct CDR3 sequences, around 23% seen once. The CDR3 is 14 amino acids. V lost 5 bases to trimming and J lost 2 bases, with 12 bases between them. The chain combines TRBV12-3 or TRBV12-4 with TRBJ2-5; a weak D match, TRBD1 (7 bases). This TCR came from a human donor in good health. Some libraries in this study had Jurkat cell RNA spiked in. The sequenced sample was naive CD8+ T cells from blood, with Jurkat cell RNA spiked in. As for subset: FACS-sorted CD8+CD4-CCR7+CD45RA+ naive T cells. CDR3 in amino acids: CASSPQGTQETQYF. The CDR3 DNA reads TGTGCCAGCAGTCCACAGGGGACTCAAGAGACCCAGTACTTC.